A single sample gave rise to the 10 T cell receptor beta chains below, sequenced in a study of CD8 T cells in Susac syndrome. cDNA came from roughly 0.53 to 1 ug RNA primed by random hexamers. TCRdb re-called the immunoSEQ multiplex PCR reads with MiXCR, one entry per CDR3 protein. The sample lists approximately 210,000 distinct CDR3 sequences; about 94% were seen once. The sequenced material came from CD4+ T cells from PBMCs. The receptors come from a human donor with Susac syndrome.

The chain uses TRBV27 and TRBJ2-3; perhaps D is TRBD1 or TRBD2 (5 bases each). V was pared by 3 bases and J by 2 bases, with 15 bases between. The V gene's germline CDR1 is MNHEY and CDR2 SMNVEV (reference sequence). The CDR3 sequence is 16 residues long. The CDR3 loop is CASSFLGTSTTDTQYF. CDR3 nucleotide sequence: TGTGCCAGCAGTTTCCTGGGGACCTCTACCACAGATACGCAGTATTTT.

The chain is built from TRBV12-3 or TRBV12-4 and TRBJ2-5; TRBD2 agrees at 10 bases. Trimming took 3 bases from V and 5 from J; bases not matched to a gene: 3. CDR3 length equals 14 residues. DNA for the CDR3: TGTGCCAGCAGTTTTTCTAGCGGGGGTGAGACCCAGTACTTC. It yields the protein CASSFSSGGETQYF.

The V call is TRBV24-1, the J call TRBJ2-5; TRBD2 matches 8 bases. The ends lost 4 bases at V and 4 bases at J; junction bases unmatched: 10. Germline CDR1 and CDR2: KGHDR and SFDVKD. The CDR3 loop spans 16 amino acids. CDR3 coding DNA: TGTGCCACCAGTGAGGCCAGACTAGCGATGGGAGAGACCCAGTACTTC. It translates to CATSEARLAMGETQYF.

The gene calls are TRBV6-1 and TRBJ2-3; 7 bases align to TRBD1. CDR3 length: 13 amino acids. V shed 4 bases, J shed 6 bases, and the junction held 4 bases outside the gene matches. Germline V gene data show CDR1 as MNHNS and CDR2 as SASEGT. In nucleotides, the CDR3 is TGTGCCAGCAGTGGCAGGGGGTCCGATACGCAGTATTTT. It encodes CASSGRGSDTQYF.

The chain carries TRBV29-1 and TRBJ2-5, with unresolved D. Between the trimmed V and J ends, which lost 0 bases and 7 bases, there was a span of 9 bases. Germline-derived CDR1 and CDR2 are SQVTM and ANQGSEA. CDR3 size: 12 residues. Here the CDR3 reads CSVEDPPWTQYF. The CDR3 DNA follows: TGCAGCGTTGAAGATCCCCCCTGGACCCAGTACTTC.

The chain's CDR3 is CASSQRRGGTNEQFF. CDR3 nucleotide sequence: TGTGCCAGCAGCCAGAGGCGGGGGGGCACCAATGAGCAGTTCTTC. V and J are TRBV7-3 and TRBJ2-1, with TRBD2 matching 9 bases. The germline gives CDR1 SGHTA, CDR2 FQGTGA. V gave up 5 bases and J gave up 6 bases; unmatched junction bases: 8. The CDR3 loop spans 15 amino acids. The full variable domain, in which reference TRBV7-3 and TRBJ2-1 provide the parts outside the CDR3, is GAGVSQTPSNKVTEKGKYVELRCDPISGHTALYWYRQSLGQGPEFLIYFQGTGAADDSGLPNDRFFAVRPEGSVSTLKIQRTERGDSAVYLCASSQRRGGTNEQFFGPGTRLTVL.

The chain has TRBV30 and TRBJ2-7, with 7 bases lining up with TRBD1. The germline gives CDR1 GTSNPN, CDR2 SVGIG (reference sequence). Trimming cost V 5 bases and J 2 bases; bases outside gene matches: 6. CDR3 size: 13 residues. This chain's CDR3 is CAWLKTGAYEQYF. CDR3 nucleotide sequence: TGTGCCTGGCTGAAAACAGGGGCCTACGAGCAGTACTTC.

V is TRBV5-4 and J is TRBJ1-5; tentatively, D is TRBD1 (6 bases). The V gene lost 4 bases and the J gene lost 16 bases, with 21 bases spanning the gap. Looked up from germline, CDR1 is SGHNT and CDR2 is YYREEE (reference sequence). The CDR3 length is 13 residues. The CDR3 loop reads CASSTEPQGPRHF. The CDR3 nucleotides read TGTGCCAGCAGCACCGAACCACAGGGTCCTCGACATTTT.

This sequence joins TRBV6-2 or TRBV6-3 and TRBJ2-6, with 7 positions matching TRBD1. CDR1 and CDR2 (germline): MNHEY, SVGEGT. V trimming: 7 bases; J trimming: 2 bases; junction bases outside the gene matches: 20. The CDR3 totals 20 residues. DNA of the CDR3: TGTGCCAGCACCTTCCCTCCGACAGGGTGGGGCAATGCTGGGGCCAACGTCCTGACTTTC. This codes for CASTFPPTGWGNAGANVLTF.

This clonotype has only one observation. The chain joins TRBV20-1 to TRBJ1-2; a possible D gene is TRBD1 (5 bases). V lost 1 base and J 6 bases, leaving 18 bases between the germline ends. Germline CDR1 reads DFQATT; CDR2 reads SNEGSKA (reference sequence). The CDR3 covers 15 residues. CDR3 nucleotide sequence: TGCAGTGCTAGAGGGGGTAGTGGCCAGGGCGATGGCTACACCTTC. Protein sequence: CSARGGSGQGDGYTF.